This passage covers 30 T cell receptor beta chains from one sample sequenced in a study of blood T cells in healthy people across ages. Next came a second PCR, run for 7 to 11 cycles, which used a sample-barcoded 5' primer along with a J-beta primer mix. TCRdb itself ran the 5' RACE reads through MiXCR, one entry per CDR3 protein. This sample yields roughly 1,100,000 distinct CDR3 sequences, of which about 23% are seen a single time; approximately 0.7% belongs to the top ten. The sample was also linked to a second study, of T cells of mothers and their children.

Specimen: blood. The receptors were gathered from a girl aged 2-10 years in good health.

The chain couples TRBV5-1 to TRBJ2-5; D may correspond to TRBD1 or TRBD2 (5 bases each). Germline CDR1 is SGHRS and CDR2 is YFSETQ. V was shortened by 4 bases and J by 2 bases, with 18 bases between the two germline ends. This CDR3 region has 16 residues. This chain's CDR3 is CASSPGREPIQETQYF. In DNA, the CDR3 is TGCGCCAGCAGCCCAGGCAGGGAGCCGATTCAAGAGACCCAGTACTTC.

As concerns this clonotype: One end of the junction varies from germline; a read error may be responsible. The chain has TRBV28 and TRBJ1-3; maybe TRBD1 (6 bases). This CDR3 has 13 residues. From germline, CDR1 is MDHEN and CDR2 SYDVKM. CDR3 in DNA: TGTGCCAGCATCCACCTAGGGGGAAACACCATACATTTT. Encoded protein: CASIHLGGNTIHF.

CDR3 sequence reads: CSAGLADTAETQYF. CDR3 nucleotide sequence: TGCAGCGCCGGACTAGCTGATACTGCGGAGACCCAGTACTTC. This sequence joins TRBV29-1 and TRBJ2-5; TRBD2 matches at 8 bases. The CDR3 is 14 amino acids. Germline loops: CDR1 SQVTM, CDR2 ANQGSEA. The J segment lost 5 bases and the V segment lost 7 bases, leaving 12 bases of the junction unmatched. The variable domain in full, completed from reference TRBV29-1 and TRBJ2-5, reads SAVISQKPSRDICQRGTSLTIQCQVDSQVTMMFWYRQQPGQSLTLIATANQGSEATYESGFVIDKFPISRPNLTFSTLTVSNMSPEDSSIYLCSAGLADTAETQYFGPGTRLLVL.

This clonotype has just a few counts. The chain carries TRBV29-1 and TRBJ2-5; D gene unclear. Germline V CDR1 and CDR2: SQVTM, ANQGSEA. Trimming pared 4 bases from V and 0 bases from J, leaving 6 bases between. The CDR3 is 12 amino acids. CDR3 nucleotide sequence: TGCAGCGTTGGGCAGGACCAAGAGACCCAGTACTTC. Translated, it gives CSVGQDQETQYF.

CDR3 coding DNA: TGTGCCAGCAGCTTAGATTCGGGACAGTTCATCTATGGCTACACCTTC. It translates to CASSLDSGQFIYGYTF. This chain uses TRBV7-2 with TRBJ1-2, with 7 positions matching TRBD1. Trimming at V came to 1 base and at J to 4 bases, leaving 9 bases not matched to a gene. CDR3 length: 16 residues. Germline V gene sequence: CDR1 SGHTA, CDR2 FQGNSA.

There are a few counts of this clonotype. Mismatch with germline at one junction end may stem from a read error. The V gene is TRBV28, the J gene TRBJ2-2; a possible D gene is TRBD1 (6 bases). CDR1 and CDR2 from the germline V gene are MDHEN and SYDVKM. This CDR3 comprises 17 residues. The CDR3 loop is CANSLEDRTAVTGELFF. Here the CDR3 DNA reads TGTGCCAACAGTTTGGAGGACAGAACGGCCGTCACCGGGGAGCTGTTTTTT.

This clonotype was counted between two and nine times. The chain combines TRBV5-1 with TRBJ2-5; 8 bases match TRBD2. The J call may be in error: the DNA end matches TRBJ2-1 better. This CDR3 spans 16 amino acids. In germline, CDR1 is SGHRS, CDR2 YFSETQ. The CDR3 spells CASSLRTSTPTIEQFF. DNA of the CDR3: TGCGCCAGCAGCTTAAGGACTAGCACTCCTACAATCGAGCAGTTCTTC.

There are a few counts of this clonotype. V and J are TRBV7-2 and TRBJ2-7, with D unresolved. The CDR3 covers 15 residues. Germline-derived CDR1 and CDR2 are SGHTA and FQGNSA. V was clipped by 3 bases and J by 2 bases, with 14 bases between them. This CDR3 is CASSLALGLAYEQYF. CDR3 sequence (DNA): TGTGCCAGCAGCTTGGCTCTCGGGCTAGCCTACGAGCAGTACTTC.

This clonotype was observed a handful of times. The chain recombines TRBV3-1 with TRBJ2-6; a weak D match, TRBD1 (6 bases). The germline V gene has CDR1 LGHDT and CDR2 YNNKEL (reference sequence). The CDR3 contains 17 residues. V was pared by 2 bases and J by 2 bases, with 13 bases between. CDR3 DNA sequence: TGTGCCAGCAGCCAACAGGGGCTCCAAGCTGGGGCCAACGTCCTGACTTTC. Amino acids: CASSQQGLQAGANVLTF.

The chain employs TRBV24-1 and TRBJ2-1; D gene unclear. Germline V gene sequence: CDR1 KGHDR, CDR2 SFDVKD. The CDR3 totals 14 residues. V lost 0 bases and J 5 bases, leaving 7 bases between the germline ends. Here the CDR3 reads CATSDLRAHNEQFF. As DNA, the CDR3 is TGTGCCACCAGTGATTTGAGGGCACACAATGAGCAGTTCTTC.

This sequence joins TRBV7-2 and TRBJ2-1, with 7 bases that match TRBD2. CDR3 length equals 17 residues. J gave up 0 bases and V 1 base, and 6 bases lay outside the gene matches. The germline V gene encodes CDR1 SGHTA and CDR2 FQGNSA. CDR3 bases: TGTGCCAGCAGCTTAGTGGGAGGCGGGGGCTCCTACAATGAGCAGTTCTTC. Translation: CASSLVGGGGSYNEQFF.

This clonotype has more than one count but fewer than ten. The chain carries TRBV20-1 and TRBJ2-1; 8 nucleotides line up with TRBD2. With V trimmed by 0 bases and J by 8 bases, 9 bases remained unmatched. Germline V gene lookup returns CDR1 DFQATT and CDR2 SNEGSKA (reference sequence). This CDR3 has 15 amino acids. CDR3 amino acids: CSARDLLAGLYEQFF. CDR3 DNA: TGCAGTGCTAGAGATCTGTTAGCGGGATTGTATGAGCAGTTCTTC.

CDR3 DNA: TGCGCCAGCAGCCAAGATCGGGTGGGGGCCCCCGGAGAAACTGAAGCTTTCTTT. This gives the protein CASSQDRVGAPGETEAFF. The V gene is TRBV4-1, the J gene TRBJ1-1; D possibly corresponds to TRBD1 (6 bases). Trimming took 0 bases from V and 5 from J, leaving 22 bases between them. This CDR3 is 18 amino acids long. CDR1 and CDR2 (germline): MGHRA, YSYEKL.

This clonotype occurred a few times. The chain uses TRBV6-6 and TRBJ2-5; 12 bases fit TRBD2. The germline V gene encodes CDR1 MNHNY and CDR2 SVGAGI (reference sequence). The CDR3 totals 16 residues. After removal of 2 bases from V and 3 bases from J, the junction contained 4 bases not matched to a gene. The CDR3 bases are TGTGCCAGCAGTTACCGGGGACTAGCGGGCGAAGAGACCCAGTACTTC. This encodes CASSYRGLAGEETQYF.

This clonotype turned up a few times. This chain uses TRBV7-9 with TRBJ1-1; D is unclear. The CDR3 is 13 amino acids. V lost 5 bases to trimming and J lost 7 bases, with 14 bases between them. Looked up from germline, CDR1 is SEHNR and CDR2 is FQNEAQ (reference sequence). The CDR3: CASSDRSTDEAFF. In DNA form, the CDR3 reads TGTGCCAGCAGCGACCGTTCCACAGATGAAGCTTTCTTT.

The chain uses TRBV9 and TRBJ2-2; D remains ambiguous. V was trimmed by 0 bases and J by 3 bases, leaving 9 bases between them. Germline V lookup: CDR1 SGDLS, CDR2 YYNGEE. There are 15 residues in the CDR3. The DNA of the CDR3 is TGTGCCAGCAGCGTAGACGACTCCTACACCGGGGAGCTGTTTTTT. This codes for CASSVDDSYTGELFF.

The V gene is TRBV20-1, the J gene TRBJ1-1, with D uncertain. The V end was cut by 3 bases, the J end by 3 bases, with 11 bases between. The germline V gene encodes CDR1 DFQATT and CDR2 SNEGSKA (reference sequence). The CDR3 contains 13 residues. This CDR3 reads CSASGDLDTEAFF. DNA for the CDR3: TGCAGTGCTAGCGGGGATCTGGACACTGAAGCTTTCTTT.

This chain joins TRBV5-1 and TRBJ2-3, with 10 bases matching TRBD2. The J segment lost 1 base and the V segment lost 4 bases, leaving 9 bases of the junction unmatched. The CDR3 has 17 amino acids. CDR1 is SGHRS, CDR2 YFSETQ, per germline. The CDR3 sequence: CASSRPSGREGTDTQYF. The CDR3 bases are TGCGCCAGCAGCCGCCCGAGCGGGAGGGAGGGCACAGATACGCAGTATTTT.

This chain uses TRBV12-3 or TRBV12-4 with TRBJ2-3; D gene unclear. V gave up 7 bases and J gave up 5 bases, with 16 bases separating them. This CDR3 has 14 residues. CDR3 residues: CASTMSEVGDTQYF. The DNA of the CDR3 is TGTGCCAGCACCATGTCGGAAGTTGGAGATACGCAGTATTTT.

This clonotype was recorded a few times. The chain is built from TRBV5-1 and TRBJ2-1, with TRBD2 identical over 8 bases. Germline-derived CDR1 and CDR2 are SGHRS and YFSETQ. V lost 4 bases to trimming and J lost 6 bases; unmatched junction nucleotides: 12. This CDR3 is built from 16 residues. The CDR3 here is CASSPVWSSGANEQFF. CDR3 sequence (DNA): TGCGCCAGCAGCCCCGTTTGGAGTAGCGGGGCCAATGAGCAGTTCTTC.

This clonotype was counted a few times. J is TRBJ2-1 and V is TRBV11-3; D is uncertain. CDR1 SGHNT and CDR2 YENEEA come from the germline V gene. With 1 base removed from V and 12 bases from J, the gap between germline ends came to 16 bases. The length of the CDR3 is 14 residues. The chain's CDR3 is CASSLGILVGWQFF. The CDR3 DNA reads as TGTGCCAGCAGCTTAGGGATTTTAGTCGGGTGGCAGTTCTTC.

The CDR3 DNA follows: TGTGCCAGCAGCTTAGCGCAGGGGGCGGGAGCTGAAGCTTTCTTT. Translation gives CASSLAQGAGAEAFF. The gene calls are TRBV7-8 and TRBJ1-1, with 8 positions matching TRBD1. Germline assignment: CDR1 SGHVS and CDR2 FQNEAQ. The CDR3 contains 15 residues. After removal of 0 bases from V and 6 bases from J, the junction contained 6 bases not matched to a gene.

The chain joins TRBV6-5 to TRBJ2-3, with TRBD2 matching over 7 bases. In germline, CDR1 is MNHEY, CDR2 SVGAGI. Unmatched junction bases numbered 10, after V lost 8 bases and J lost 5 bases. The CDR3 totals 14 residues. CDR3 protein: CASRTPREVDTQYF. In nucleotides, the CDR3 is TGTGCCAGCCGGACACCCCGGGAGGTAGATACGCAGTATTTT.

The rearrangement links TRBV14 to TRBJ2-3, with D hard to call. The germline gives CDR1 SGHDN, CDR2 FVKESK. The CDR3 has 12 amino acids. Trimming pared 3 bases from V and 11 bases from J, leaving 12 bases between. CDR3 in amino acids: CASSHRQPVQYF. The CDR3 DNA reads TGTGCCAGCAGCCATCGGCAGCCCGTGCAGTATTTT. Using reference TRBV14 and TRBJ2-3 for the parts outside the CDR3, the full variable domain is EAGVTQFPSHSVIEKGQTVTLRCDPISGHDNLYWYRRVMGKEIKFLLHFVKESKQDESGMPNNRFLAERTGGTYSTLKVQPAELEDSGVYFCASSHRQPVQYFGPGTRLTVL.

The DNA for the CDR3 is TGCGCCAGCAGCTGGGGACAGGGCAGTAACACTGAAGCTTTCTTT. It encodes CASSWGQGSNTEAFF. V gene TRBV5-1 combines with J gene TRBJ1-1; 9 bases agree with TRBD1. The CDR3 has 15 amino acids. J gave up 2 bases and V 3 bases, and 5 bases lay outside the gene matches. Per germline, CDR1 SGHRS and CDR2 YFSETQ.

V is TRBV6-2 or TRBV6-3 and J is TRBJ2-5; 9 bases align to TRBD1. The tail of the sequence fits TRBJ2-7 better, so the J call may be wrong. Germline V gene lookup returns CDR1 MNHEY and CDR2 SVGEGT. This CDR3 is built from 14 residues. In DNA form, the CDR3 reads TGTGCCGTCGACCGGGACAGGGATTCCTACGAGCAGTACTTC. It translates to CAVDRDRDSYEQYF.

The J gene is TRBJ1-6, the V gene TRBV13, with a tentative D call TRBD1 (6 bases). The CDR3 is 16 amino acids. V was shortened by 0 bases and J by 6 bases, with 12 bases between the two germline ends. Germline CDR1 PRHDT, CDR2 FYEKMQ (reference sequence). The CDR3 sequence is CASSLGVGAGNSPLHF. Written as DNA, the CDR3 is TGTGCCAGCAGCTTAGGCGTGGGGGCTGGTAATTCACCCCTCCACTTT. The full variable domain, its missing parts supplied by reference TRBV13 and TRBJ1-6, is AAGVIQSPRHLIKEKRETATLKCYPIPRHDTVYWYQQGPGQDPQFLISFYEKMQSDKGSIPDRFSAQQFSDYHSELNMSSLELGDSALYFCASSLGVGAGNSPLHFGNGTRLTVT.

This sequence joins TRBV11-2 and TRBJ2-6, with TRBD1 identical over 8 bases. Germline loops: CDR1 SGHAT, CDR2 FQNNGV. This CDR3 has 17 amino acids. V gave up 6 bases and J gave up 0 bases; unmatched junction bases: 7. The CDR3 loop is CASRTGTGISGANVLTF. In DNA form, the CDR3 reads TGTGCCAGCAGAACCGGGACAGGTATCTCTGGGGCCAACGTCCTGACTTTC. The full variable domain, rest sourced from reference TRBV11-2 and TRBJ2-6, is EAGVAQSPRYKIIEKRQSVAFWCNPISGHATLYWYQQILGQGPKLLIQFQNNGVVDDSQLPKDRFSAERLKGVDSTLKIQPAKLEDSAVYLCASRTGTGISGANVLTFGAGSRLTVL.

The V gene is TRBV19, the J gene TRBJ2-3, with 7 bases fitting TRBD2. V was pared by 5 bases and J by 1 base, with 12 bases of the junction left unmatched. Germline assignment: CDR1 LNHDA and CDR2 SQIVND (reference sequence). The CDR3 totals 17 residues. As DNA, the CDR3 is TGTGCCAGTAGTGACCAACGACTAGCACGGGGCACAGATACGCAGTATTTT. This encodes CASSDQRLARGTDTQYF.

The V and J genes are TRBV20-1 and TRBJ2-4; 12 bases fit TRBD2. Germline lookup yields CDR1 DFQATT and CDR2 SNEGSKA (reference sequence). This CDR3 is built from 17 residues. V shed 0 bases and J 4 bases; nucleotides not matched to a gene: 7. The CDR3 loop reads CSAREVLAGGGKNIQYF. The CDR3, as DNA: TGCAGTGCTAGAGAGGTTCTAGCGGGAGGGGGGAAAAACATTCAGTACTTC.